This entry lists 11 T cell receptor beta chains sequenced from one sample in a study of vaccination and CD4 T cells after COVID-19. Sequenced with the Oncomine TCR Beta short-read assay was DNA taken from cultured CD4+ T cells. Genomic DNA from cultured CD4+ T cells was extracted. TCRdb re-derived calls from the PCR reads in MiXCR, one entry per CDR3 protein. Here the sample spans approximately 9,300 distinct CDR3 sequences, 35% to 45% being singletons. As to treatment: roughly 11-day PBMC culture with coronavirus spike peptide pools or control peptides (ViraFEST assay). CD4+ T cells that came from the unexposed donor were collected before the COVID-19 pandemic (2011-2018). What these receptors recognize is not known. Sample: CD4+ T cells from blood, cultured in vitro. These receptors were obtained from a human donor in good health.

The CDR3 DNA is TGTGCCTGGAGTTGGCTTCCGCGAGCCCCTATGAACACTGAAGCTTTCTTT. Residues: CAWSWLPRAPMNTEAFF. V and J are TRBV30 and TRBJ1-1; D unresolved. V was cut by 2 bases and J by 0 bases, with 19 bases left in between. Germline values: CDR1 GTSNPN, CDR2 SVGIG (reference sequence). The CDR3 length is 17 residues.

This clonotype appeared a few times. The CDR3 DNA sequence: TGCAGTGCTAGAGATATAACCTCCAGCGGATACAATGAGCAGTTCTTC. Protein sequence: CSARDITSSGYNEQFF. This chain connects TRBV20-1 to TRBJ2-1, with D maybe TRBD2 (5 bases). Trimming pared 0 bases from V and 4 bases from J, leaving 16 bases between. CDR1 and CDR2 from the germline V gene are DFQATT and SNEGSKA (reference sequence). This CDR3 spans 16 amino acids.

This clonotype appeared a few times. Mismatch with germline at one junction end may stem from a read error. CDR3 amino acids: CASSLPGQPTRELFF. The CDR3 DNA reads TGTGCCAGCAGCTTACCGGGACAACCCACCAGGGAGCTGTTTTTT. The V call is TRBV7-9, the J call TRBJ2-2, with a possible D match to TRBD1 (6 bases). Germline V lookup: CDR1 SEHNR, CDR2 FQNEAQ (reference sequence). The CDR3 is 15 residues long.

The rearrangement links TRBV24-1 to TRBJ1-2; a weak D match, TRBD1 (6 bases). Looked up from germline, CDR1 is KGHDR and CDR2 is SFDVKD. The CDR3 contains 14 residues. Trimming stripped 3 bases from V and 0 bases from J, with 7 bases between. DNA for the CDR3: TGTGCCACCAGTGATGGACAGTCTAACTATGGCTACACCTTC. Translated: CATSDGQSNYGYTF.

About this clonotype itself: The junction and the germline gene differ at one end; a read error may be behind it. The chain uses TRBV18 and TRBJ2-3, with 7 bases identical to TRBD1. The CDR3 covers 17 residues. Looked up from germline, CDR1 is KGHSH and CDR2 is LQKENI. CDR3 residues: CASVRPTGPILTDPQYF. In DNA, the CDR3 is TGTGCCAGCGTCCGCCCGACAGGGCCCATTTTGACAGATCCGCAGTATTTT.

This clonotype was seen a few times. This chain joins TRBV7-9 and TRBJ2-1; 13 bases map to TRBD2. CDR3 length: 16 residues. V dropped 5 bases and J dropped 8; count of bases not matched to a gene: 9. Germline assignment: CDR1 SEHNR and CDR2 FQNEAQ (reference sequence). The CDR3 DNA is TGTGCCAGCAGCCCCGGACTAGCGGGAGATCGGGATGAGCAGTTCTTC. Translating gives CASSPGLAGDRDEQFF.

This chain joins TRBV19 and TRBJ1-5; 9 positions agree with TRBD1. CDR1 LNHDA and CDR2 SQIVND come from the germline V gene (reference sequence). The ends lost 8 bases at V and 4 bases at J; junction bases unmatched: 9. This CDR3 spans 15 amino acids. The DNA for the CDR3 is TGTGCCAGTGGACCTCCGGGACAGGGTAATCAGCCCCAGCATTTT. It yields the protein CASGPPGQGNQPQHF.

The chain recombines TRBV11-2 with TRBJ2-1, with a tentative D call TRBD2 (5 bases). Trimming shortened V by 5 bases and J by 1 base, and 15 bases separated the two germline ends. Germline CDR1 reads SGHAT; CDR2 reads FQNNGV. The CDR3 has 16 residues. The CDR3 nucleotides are TGTGCCAGCAGCCCACAGCGCACGGGGTCCTACAATGAGCAGTTCTTC. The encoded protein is CASSPQRTGSYNEQFF.

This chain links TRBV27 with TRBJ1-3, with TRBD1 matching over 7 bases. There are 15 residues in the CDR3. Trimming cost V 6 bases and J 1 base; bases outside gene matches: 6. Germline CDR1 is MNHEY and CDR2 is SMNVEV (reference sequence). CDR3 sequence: CASRRTGASGNTIYF. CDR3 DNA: TGTGCCAGCAGGCGTACAGGGGCTTCTGGAAACACCATATATTTT.

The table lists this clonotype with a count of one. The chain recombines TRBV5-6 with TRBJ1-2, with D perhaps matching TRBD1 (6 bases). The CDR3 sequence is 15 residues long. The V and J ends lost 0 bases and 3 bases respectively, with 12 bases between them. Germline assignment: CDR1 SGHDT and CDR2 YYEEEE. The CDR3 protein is CASSLGQGIDYGYTF. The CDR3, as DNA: TGTGCCAGCAGCTTGGGGCAGGGGATCGACTATGGCTACACCTTC.

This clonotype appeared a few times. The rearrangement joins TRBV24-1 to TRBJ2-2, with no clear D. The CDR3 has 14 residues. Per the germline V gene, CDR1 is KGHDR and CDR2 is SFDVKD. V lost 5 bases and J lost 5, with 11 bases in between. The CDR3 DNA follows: TGTGCCACCAGTGGGGCCCGGGCTACCGGGGAGCTGTTTTTT. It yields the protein CATSGARATGELFF.